This entry lists 32 T cell receptor beta chains sequenced from one sample in a study of CXCR3-negative and CXCR3-positive naive CD8 T cells (dated by TCRdb to 2018 to 2020). On the study overall, not on this receptor specifically: TRB CDR3s from CXCR3-positive naive cells showed higher hydrophobicity (lower Kidera factor 4), lower energy, and higher strength and volume indices than CXCR3-negative naive cells.

TCRdb records NextSeq 550 as the sequencer. The Human TCR Profiling Kit (MiLaboratory) was used to prepare UMI-labeled 5' RACE TRB cDNA libraries. Reprocessed by TCRdb, the reads give a single entry per CDR3 protein sequence, without DNA. The record for this sample contains 150,000 or so distinct CDR3 sequences. The ten most abundant clones make up about 0.48% of the sample. These receptors' targets are unknown. Sequencing input: naive CXCR3+ CD8+ T cells from blood. Explained via the paper, the cell subset or site label denotes: CD45RO-CCR7+CD27+CD95- naive CD8+ T cells expressing CXCR3 (TNR3+). These receptors were obtained from a human donor in good health. Some clones in this sample may be carry-over from other donors' samples.

This rearrangement joins TRBV30 to TRBJ2-7; TCRdb picks TRBD2, but there is no DNA to check that call. Germline V gives CDR1 GTSNPN, CDR2 SVGIG (reference sequence). The length of the CDR3 is 13 residues. The CDR3 reads CATGLAGPYEQYF.

This chain links TRBV9 with TRBJ2-7. Per the germline V gene, CDR1 is SGDLS and CDR2 is YYNGEE. This CDR3 spans 15 amino acids. The CDR3 reads CASSPVLSTSYEQYF.

The gene calls are TRBV7-9 and TRBJ2-1; TCRdb outputs TRBD2, but without DNA this stays unchecked. In germline, CDR1 is SEHNR, CDR2 FQNEAQ (reference sequence). CDR3 size: 15 residues. CDR3: CASSFRLAVYNEQFF.

This sequence joins TRBV12-3 or TRBV12-4 and TRBJ1-5; there is no DNA to check the TCRdb D call of TRBD1. The CDR3 contains 15 residues. The CDR3: CASTPGTGANQPQHF.

The V and J genes are TRBV25-1 and TRBJ2-7; absent DNA, TCRdb's TRBD1 call cannot be checked. The V gene's germline CDR1 is MGHDK and CDR2 SYGVNS. The CDR3 totals 14 residues. This CDR3 reads CASSVRQGAYEQYF.

The CDR3: CASSFFGGTSYEQYF. The V call is TRBV28, the J call TRBJ2-7; TCRdb outputs TRBD2, but without DNA this stays unchecked. The germline V gene has CDR1 MDHEN and CDR2 SYDVKM. This CDR3 has 15 residues.

This chain's CDR3 is CASSLAGTRSYNEQFF. V is TRBV7-8 and J is TRBJ2-1; TCRdb's assignment of TRBD2 cannot be checked, as there is no DNA. Germline lookup yields CDR1 SGHVS and CDR2 FQNEAQ. CDR3 size: 16 residues.

The chain joins TRBV9 to TRBJ1-4; the D call from TCRdb, TRBD1, cannot be confirmed without DNA. Germline V lookup: CDR1 SGDLS, CDR2 YYNGEE. This CDR3 spans 15 amino acids. CDR3 sequence reads: CASSGTGEANEKLFF.

V usage is TRBV4-2 and J usage is TRBJ2-7; absent DNA, TCRdb's TRBD2 call cannot be checked. The CDR3 consists of 15 residues. Germline V CDR1 and CDR2: LGHNA, YNFKEQ. CDR3 loop: CASSQELAGGYEQYF.

The V and J genes are TRBV20-1 and TRBJ2-3; absent DNA, TCRdb's TRBD2 call cannot be checked. Germline assignment: CDR1 DFQATT and CDR2 SNEGSKA (reference sequence). This CDR3 is 15 amino acids long. The CDR3 sequence: CSARSGLAGAHTQYF.

The rearrangement uses TRBV3-1 and TRBJ2-7; TCRdb's D call of TRBD2 is untestable without DNA. This CDR3 contains 18 residues. Germline V CDR1 and CDR2: LGHDT, YNNKEL (reference sequence). CDR3 sequence reads: CASSQGKGLAGGPYEQYF.

The V and J genes are TRBV7-6 and TRBJ2-3; TCRdb selects TRBD1, and the lack of DNA leaves this call unchecked. Germline lookup yields CDR1 SGHVS and CDR2 FNYEAQ. The CDR3 runs to 16 residues. This CDR3 is CASSLSPGQGADTQYF. The full variable domain, with the rest looked up from reference TRBV7-6 and TRBJ2-3, is GAGVSQSPRYKVTKRGQDVALRCDPISGHVSLYWYRQALGQGPEFLTYFNYEAQQDKSGLPNDRFSAERPEGSISTLTIQRTEQRDSAMYRCASSLSPGQGADTQYFGPGTRLTVL.

The V gene is TRBV7-9, the J gene TRBJ1-2; TCRdb's D call of TRBD1 is untestable without DNA. The CDR3 has 16 amino acids. Germline V gene data show CDR1 as SEHNR and CDR2 as FQNEAQ (reference sequence). CDR3 in amino acids: CASSLPAGTEYYGYTF.

J is TRBJ2-7 and V is TRBV6-5. This CDR3 contains 16 residues. Germline CDR1 and CDR2: MNHEY and SVGAGI. CDR3 loop: CASSYFSLRPSYEQYF.

The J gene is TRBJ2-5, the V gene TRBV7-9; checking the TCRdb D call of TRBD2 is not possible without DNA. This CDR3 is 15 amino acids long. From germline, CDR1 is SEHNR and CDR2 FQNEAQ (reference sequence). This CDR3 is CASSLVLVGRETQYF.

The CDR3 reads CASSLQDRYEAFF. V gene TRBV7-9 combines with J gene TRBJ1-1; TCRdb's D gene call, TRBD1, goes unchecked for lack of DNA. This CDR3 is built from 13 residues. In germline, CDR1 is SEHNR, CDR2 FQNEAQ (reference sequence).

The CDR3 loop reads CASSPDQTGTRDGYTF. The genes are TRBV5-1 and TRBJ1-2; TCRdb gives TRBD1 as the D gene, but with no DNA this cannot be confirmed. Germline CDR1 SGHRS, CDR2 YFSETQ. The CDR3 has 16 residues.

The V call is TRBV3-1, the J call TRBJ2-1. Germline CDR1 LGHDT, CDR2 YNNKEL (reference sequence). The CDR3 consists of 16 residues. The CDR3 loop reads CASSQVLGLAYNEQFF.

The CDR3: CASRERESPYEQYF. J is TRBJ2-7 and V is TRBV9; with no DNA, the TCRdb D assignment of TRBD2 cannot be verified. CDR3 length: 14 amino acids. Germline V CDR1 and CDR2: SGDLS, YYNGEE.

V usage is TRBV5-5 and J usage is TRBJ2-1; TCRdb outputs TRBD1, but without DNA this stays unchecked. CDR1 is SGHKS, CDR2 YYEKEE, per germline (reference sequence). The length of the CDR3 is 17 residues. CDR3 amino acids: CASSGFLGAGAHNEQFF.

V usage is TRBV7-2 and J usage is TRBJ2-4; TCRdb's D gene call, TRBD2, goes unchecked for lack of DNA. The CDR3 is 15 amino acids. Looked up from germline, CDR1 is SGHTA and CDR2 is FQGNSA. This chain's CDR3 is CASSLTSGRLDIQYF.

This CDR3 reads CASSLWTRKDTQYF. The V gene is TRBV7-3, the J gene TRBJ2-3; the D gene TCRdb calls, TRBD2, cannot be checked with no DNA. This CDR3 comprises 14 residues. Germline CDR1 SGHTA, CDR2 FQGTGA.

J is TRBJ2-2 and V is TRBV24-1. Looked up from germline, CDR1 is KGHDR and CDR2 is SFDVKD. This CDR3 has 12 residues. This CDR3 reads CATGRSPGELFF.

The chain links TRBV29-1 to TRBJ2-3; TCRdb lists TRBD1, though no DNA is available to test this call. The CDR3 contains 14 residues. Per germline, CDR1 SQVTM and CDR2 ANQGSEA. CDR3 residues: CSVLKQGLRDTQYF.

The chain employs TRBV9 and TRBJ2-5; lacking DNA, the TRBD1 call made by TCRdb goes unchecked. This CDR3 contains 15 residues. Germline V gene lookup returns CDR1 SGDLS and CDR2 YYNGEE. The CDR3 sequence: CASSVGPNRVETQYF.

CDR3 residues: CASSSYTDRGGYTF. The chain carries TRBV6-5 and TRBJ1-2; the D call from TCRdb, TRBD1, cannot be confirmed without DNA. Germline V gene data show CDR1 as MNHEY and CDR2 as SVGAGI. This CDR3 is 14 amino acids long.

The V call is TRBV27, the J call TRBJ2-1. Germline V lookup: CDR1 MNHEY, CDR2 SMNVEV (reference sequence). CDR3 length: 15 amino acids. CDR3 residues: CASSFRDSSYNEQFF.

The chain combines TRBV15 with TRBJ2-1; TCRdb designates TRBD2, a call that cannot be tested without DNA. The germline V gene encodes CDR1 LNHNV and CDR2 YYDKDF (reference sequence). CDR3 length equals 15 residues. The CDR3 is CATSRASGSDNEQFF. Supplemented by reference TRBV15 and TRBJ2-1, the full variable domain reads DAMVIQNPRYQVTQFGKPVTLSCSQTLNHNVMYWYQQKSSQAPKLLFHYYDKDFNNEADTPDNFQSRRPNTSFCFLDIRSPGLGDTAMYLCATSRASGSDNEQFFGPGTRLTVL.

This chain links TRBV7-8 with TRBJ1-3; TCRdb reports TRBD1, a call that lacks DNA to check it against. The CDR3 sequence is 20 residues long. Germline V lookup: CDR1 SGHVS, CDR2 FQNEAQ. The CDR3 region is CASSLASGPGAYFSGNTIYF.

The CDR3 loop reads CASSQEGSSGGWYEQYF. The rearrangement joins TRBV4-3 to TRBJ2-7; with no DNA, the TCRdb D assignment of TRBD2 cannot be verified. Germline V gene data show CDR1 as LGHNA and CDR2 as YSLEER. The CDR3 contains 17 residues.

The chain employs TRBV4-1 and TRBJ2-7. The CDR3 spans 15 residues. In germline, CDR1 is MGHRA, CDR2 YSYEKL. CDR3 amino acids: CASSHDWIGDYEQYF.

Here the CDR3 reads CASSLVASGAYTF. The V gene is TRBV28, the J gene TRBJ1-2. CDR1 MDHEN and CDR2 SYDVKM come from the germline V gene. The CDR3 extends over 13 amino acids.